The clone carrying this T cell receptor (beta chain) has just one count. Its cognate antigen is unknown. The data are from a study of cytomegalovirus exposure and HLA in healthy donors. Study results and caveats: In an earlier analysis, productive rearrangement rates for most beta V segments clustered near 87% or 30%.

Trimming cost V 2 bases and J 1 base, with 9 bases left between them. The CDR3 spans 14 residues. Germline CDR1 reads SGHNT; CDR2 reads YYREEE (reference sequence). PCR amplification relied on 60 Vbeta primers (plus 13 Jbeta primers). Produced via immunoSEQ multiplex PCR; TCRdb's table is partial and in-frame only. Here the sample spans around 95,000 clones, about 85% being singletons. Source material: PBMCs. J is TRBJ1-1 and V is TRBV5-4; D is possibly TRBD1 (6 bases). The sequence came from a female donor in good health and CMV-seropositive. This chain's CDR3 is CASSFRGPNTEAFF. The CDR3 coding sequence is TGTGCCAGCAGCTTCAGGGGCCCGAACACTGAAGCTTTCTTT.